One and the same sample provided the 8 T cell receptor beta chains below, sequenced in a study of identifying expanded T cells in peripheral blood. Profiling relied on immunoSEQ multiplex PCR, and the TCRdb table lists in-frame clones only, not all of them. This sample has tens of thousands of clones, with over 75% found just once. Sequences were obtained from blood. These receptors were taken from a person aged 18 to 75 in good health.

The CDR3: CASSLAGATGELFF. The CDR3 nucleotides read TGCGCCAGCAGCTTGGCAGGGGCCACCGGGGAGCTGTTTTTT. The chain is built from TRBV5-1 and TRBJ2-2; D possibly corresponds to TRBD1 (6 bases). This CDR3 has 14 residues. Germline loops: CDR1 SGHRS, CDR2 YFSETQ. V dropped 0 bases and J dropped 4 bases, with 7 bases sitting between them.

This chain connects TRBV5-4 to TRBJ2-5; a weak D match, TRBD1 (6 bases). Per the germline V gene, CDR1 is SGHNT and CDR2 is YYREEE (reference sequence). This CDR3 has 13 residues. Trimming cost V 4 bases and J 5 bases, with 12 bases left between them. This CDR3 reads CASSTDRSETQYF. The DNA of the CDR3 is TGTGCCAGCAGCACGGACAGATCCGAGACCCAGTACTTC.

As for this clone: Compared with germline, one end of the junction differs, possibly owing to a read error. The chain is built from TRBV18 and TRBJ1-1; no reliable D call. The germline gives CDR1 KGHSH, CDR2 LQKENI. This CDR3 has 13 amino acids. The CDR3 nucleotides are TGTGCCAGCTCACCGTCCATTAACAGTGAAGCTTTCTTT. Amino acid sequence: CASSPSINSEAFF.

This clone showed up just once. The sample contains more than one DNA sequence encoding this CDR3. The CDR3 DNA sequence: TGTGCCACCAGCAGGGACAGATCCTACGAGCAGTACTTC. This encodes CATSRDRSYEQYF. V is TRBV15 and J is TRBJ2-7; weak D call: TRBD1 (6 bases). From germline, CDR1 is LNHNV and CDR2 YYDKDF (reference sequence). The CDR3 is 13 residues long. V was cut by 3 bases and J by 1 base, with 7 bases left in between.

The rearrangement links TRBV5-1 to TRBJ2-1, with TRBD1 matching over 10 bases. The V and J ends lost 3 bases and 6 bases, in that order; junction bases with no gene match: 3. This CDR3 region has 14 residues. Germline assignment: CDR1 SGHRS and CDR2 YFSETQ. The CDR3 nucleotides are TGCGCCAGCAGCTATTGGACAGGGGGCAATGAGCAGTTCTTC. It specifies CASSYWTGGNEQFF.

This clone has only one observation. The V gene is TRBV2, the J gene TRBJ2-4; D is ambiguous. Germline V gives CDR1 SNHLY, CDR2 FYNNEI. V was clipped by 6 bases and J by 6 bases, with 15 bases between them. This CDR3 has 14 amino acids. The CDR3 bases are TGTGCCAGCAGGGCGGACGGTTGGGGAAACATTCAGTACTTC. It specifies CASRADGWGNIQYF.

This sequence joins TRBV7-2 and TRBJ2-3, with unresolved D. This CDR3 has 12 amino acids. V was cut by 5 bases and J by 6 bases, with 9 bases left in between. CDR1 is SGHTA and CDR2 is FQGNSA in the germline V gene. CDR3 DNA sequence: TGTGCCAGCAGCCGTTACGAGGATACGCAGTATTTT. This encodes CASSRYEDTQYF.

This clone was observed a handful of times. This rearrangement joins TRBV11-2 to TRBJ1-2, with D perhaps TRBD1 (6 bases). V lost 5 bases, J lost 8 bases, and 15 bases lay in between. Germline V CDR1 and CDR2: SGHAT, FQNNGV. The CDR3 is 13 residues long. CDR3 protein: CASSRTGPGGYTF. CDR3 DNA: TGTGCCAGCAGCAGAACAGGGCCTGGCGGCTACACCTTC.